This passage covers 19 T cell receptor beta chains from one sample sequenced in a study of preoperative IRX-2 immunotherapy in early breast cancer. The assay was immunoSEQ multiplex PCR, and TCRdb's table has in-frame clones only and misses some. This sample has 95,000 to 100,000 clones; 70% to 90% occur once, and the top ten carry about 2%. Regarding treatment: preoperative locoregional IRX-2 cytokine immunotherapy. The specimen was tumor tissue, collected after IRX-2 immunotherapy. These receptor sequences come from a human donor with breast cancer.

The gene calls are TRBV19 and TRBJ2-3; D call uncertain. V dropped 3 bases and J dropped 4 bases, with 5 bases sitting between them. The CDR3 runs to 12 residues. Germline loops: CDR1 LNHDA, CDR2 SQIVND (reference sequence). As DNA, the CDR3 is TGTGCCAGTAGTATGGATCCAGATACGCAGTATTTT. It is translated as CASSMDPDTQYF.

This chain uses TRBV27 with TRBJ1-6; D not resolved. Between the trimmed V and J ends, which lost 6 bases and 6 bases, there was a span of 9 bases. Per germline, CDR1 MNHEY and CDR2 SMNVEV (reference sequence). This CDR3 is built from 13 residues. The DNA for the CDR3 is TGTGCCAGCAGATGGACGGTTAATTCACCCCTCCACTTT. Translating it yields CASRWTVNSPLHF.

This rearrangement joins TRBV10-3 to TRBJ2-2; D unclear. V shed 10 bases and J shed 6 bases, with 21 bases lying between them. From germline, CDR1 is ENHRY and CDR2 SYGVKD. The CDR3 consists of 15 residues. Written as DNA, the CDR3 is TGTGCCACCAGACGACCCGGCCACCGGTCCGGGGAGCTGTTTTTT. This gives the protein CATRRPGHRSGELFF.

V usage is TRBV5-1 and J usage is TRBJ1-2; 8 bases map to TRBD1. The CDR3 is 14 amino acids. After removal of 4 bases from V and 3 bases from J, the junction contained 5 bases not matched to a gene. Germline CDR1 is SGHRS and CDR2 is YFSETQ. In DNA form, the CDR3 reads TGCGCCAGCAGCACAACAGGGGGAGACTATGGCTACACCTTC. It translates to CASSTTGGDYGYTF.

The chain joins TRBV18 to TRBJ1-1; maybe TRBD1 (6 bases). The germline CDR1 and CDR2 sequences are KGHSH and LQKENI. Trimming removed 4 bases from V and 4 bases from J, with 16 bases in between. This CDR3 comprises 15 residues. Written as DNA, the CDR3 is TGTGCCAGCTCACTGGACAGCCAAGTTGGCACTGAAGCTTTCTTT. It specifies CASSLDSQVGTEAFF.

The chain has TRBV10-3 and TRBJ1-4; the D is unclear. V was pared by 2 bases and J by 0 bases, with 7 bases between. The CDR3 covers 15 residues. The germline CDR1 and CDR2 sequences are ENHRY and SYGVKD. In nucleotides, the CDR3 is TGTGCCATCAGTGAGGAGGATGCAACTAATGAAAAACTGTTTTTT. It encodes CAISEEDATNEKLFF.

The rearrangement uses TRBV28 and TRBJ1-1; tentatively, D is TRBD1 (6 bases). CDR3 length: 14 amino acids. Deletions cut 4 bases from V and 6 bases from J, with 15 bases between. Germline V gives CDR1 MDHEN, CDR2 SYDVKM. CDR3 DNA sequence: TGTGCCAGCAGTTCCACACTACAGGGCGCTGAAGCTTTCTTT. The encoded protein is CASSSTLQGAEAFF.

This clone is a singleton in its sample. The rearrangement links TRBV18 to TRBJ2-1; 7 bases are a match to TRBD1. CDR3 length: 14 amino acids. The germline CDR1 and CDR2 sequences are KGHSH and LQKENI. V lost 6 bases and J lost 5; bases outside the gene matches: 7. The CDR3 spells CASSSLGGDNEQFF. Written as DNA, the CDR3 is TGTGCCAGCTCCAGCCTAGGGGGCGACAATGAGCAGTTCTTC.

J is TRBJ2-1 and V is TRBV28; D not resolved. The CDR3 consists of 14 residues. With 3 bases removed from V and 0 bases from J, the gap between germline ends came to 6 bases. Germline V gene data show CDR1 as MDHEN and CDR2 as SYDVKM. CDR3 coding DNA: TGTGCCAGCAGTTTTTTAGGCTCCTACAATGAGCAGTTCTTC. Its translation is CASSFLGSYNEQFF.

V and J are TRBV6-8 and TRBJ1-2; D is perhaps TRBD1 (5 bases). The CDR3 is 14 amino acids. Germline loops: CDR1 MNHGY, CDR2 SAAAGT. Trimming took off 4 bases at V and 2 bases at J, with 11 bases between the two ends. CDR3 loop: CASSSKTANYGYTF. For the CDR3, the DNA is TGTGCCAGCAGTTCAAAGACAGCCAACTATGGCTACACCTTC.

For the CDR3, the DNA is TGTGCCAGCACCACGACCAACGCGGGGAAGAAGTTCTTC. It codes for CASTTTNAGKKFF. V and J are TRBV12-5 and TRBJ2-1; possibly TRBD2 for D (6 bases). The CDR3 contains 13 residues. Germline CDR1 reads LGHNT; CDR2 reads FRNRAP.

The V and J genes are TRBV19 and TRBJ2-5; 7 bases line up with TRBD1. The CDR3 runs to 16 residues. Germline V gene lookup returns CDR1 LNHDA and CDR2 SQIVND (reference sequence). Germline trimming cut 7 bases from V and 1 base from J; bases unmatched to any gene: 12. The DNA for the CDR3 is TGTGCCAGTAAATCGAAAGGGACAGAAGTCCAAGAGACCCAGTACTTC. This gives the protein CASKSKGTEVQETQYF.

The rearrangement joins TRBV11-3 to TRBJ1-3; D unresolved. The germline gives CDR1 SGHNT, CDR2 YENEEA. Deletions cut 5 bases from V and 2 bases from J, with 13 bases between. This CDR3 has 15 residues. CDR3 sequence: CASSPTKKAGNTIYF. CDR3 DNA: TGTGCCAGCAGCCCCACAAAAAAGGCTGGAAACACCATATATTTT.

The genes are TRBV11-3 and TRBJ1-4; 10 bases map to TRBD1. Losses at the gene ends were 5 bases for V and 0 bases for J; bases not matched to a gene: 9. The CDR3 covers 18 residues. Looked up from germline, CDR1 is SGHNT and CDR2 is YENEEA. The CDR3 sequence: CASSPGTGVAATNEKLFF. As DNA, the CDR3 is TGTGCCAGCAGCCCTGGGACAGGGGTTGCGGCAACTAATGAAAAACTGTTTTTT. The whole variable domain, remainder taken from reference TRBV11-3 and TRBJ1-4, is EAGVVQSPRYKIIEKKQPVAFWCNPISGHNTLYWYLQNLGQGPELLIRYENEEAVDDSQLPKDRFSAERLKGVDSTLKIQPAELGDSAVYLCASSPGTGVAATNEKLFFGSGTQLSVL.

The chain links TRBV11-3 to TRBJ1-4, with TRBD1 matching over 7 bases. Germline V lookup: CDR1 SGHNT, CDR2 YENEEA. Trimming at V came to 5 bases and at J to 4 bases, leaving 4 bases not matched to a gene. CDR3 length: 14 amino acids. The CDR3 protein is CASSPGQINEKLFF. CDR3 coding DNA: TGTGCCAGCAGCCCGGGACAGATTAATGAAAAACTGTTTTTT.

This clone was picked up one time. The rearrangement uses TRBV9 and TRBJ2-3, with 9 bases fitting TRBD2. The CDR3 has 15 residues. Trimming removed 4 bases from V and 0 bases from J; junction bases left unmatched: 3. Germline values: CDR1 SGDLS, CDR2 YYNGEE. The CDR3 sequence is CASSQAGGSTDTQYF. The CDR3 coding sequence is TGTGCCAGCAGCCAAGCGGGAGGAAGCACAGATACGCAGTATTTT.

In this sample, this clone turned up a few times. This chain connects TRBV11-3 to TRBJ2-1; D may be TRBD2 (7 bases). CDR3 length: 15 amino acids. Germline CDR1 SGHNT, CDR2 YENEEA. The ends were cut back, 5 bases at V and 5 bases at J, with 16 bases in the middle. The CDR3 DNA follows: TGTGCCAGCAGCCTGGAGGGGGACTACAACAATGAGCAGTTCTTC. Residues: CASSLEGDYNNEQFF.

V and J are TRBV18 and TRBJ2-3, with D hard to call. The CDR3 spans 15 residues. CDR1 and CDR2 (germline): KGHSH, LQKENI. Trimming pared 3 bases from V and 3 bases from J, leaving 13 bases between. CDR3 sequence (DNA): TGTGCCAGCTCACCGAGCTTTATTGGGACAGATACGCAGTATTTT. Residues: CASSPSFIGTDTQYF.

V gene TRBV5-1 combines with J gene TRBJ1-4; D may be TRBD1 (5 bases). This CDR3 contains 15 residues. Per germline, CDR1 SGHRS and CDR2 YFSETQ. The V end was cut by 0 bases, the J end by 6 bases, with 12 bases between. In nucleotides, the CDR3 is TGCGCCAGCAGCTTGGTACCCAGGGTAGATGAAAAACTGTTTTTT. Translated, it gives CASSLVPRVDEKLFF.